Below, 17 T cell receptor beta chains from the same sample are listed, as sequenced in a study of naive and memory T cell subsets. Both TRBC1 and TRBC2 were covered by a beta constant-region primer of two equimolar oligonucleotides. Using its own MiXCR run on the UMI-ligation and nested PCR reads, TCRdb lists one record per CDR3 protein. The data hold 150,000 or so distinct CDR3 sequences, with about 18% observed a single time. The source material was naive CD4+ T cells from blood. Receptor source: a human donor in good health.

Ten or more counts support this clonotype. This chain connects TRBV4-1 to TRBJ2-2; TRBD2 agrees at 11 bases. Germline V gene lookup returns CDR1 MGHRA and CDR2 YSYEKL. The CDR3 length is 15 residues. Trimming cost V 5 bases and J 9 bases; bases outside gene matches: 8. CDR3 amino acids: CASSSGLAGSRELFF. The CDR3 bases are TGCGCCAGCAGCTCCGGACTAGCGGGTAGTAGGGAGCTGTTTTTT.

The chain has TRBV11-2 and TRBJ2-1; TRBD2 matches 10 bases. Germline V gives CDR1 SGHAT, CDR2 FQNNGV. V lost 5 bases, J lost 5 bases, and 12 bases stayed unmatched. The CDR3 sequence is 17 residues long. The DNA for the CDR3 is TGTGCCAGCAGCCTCCGCCCGGGACTAGCGAAGAACAATGAGCAGTTCTTC. It specifies CASSLRPGLAKNNEQFF.

This chain links TRBV25-1 with TRBJ1-5, with D hard to call. The germline gives CDR1 MGHDK, CDR2 SYGVNS. The V end lost 3 bases, the J end lost 0 bases, and 9 bases lay between the germline ends. This CDR3 has 15 residues. This CDR3 reads CASSDAGFSNQPQHF. CDR3 nucleotides: TGTGCCAGCAGTGATGCTGGATTTAGCAATCAGCCCCAGCATTTT.

This clonotype turned up a few times. The rearrangement uses TRBV20-1 and TRBJ2-2; 8 bases are a match to TRBD2. This CDR3 region has 14 residues. CDR1 DFQATT and CDR2 SNEGSKA come from the germline V gene (reference sequence). J was trimmed by 0 bases and V by 3 bases; bases with no gene match: 0. CDR3 nucleotide sequence: TGCAGTGCTAGCGGGAGGGCGAACACCGGGGAGCTGTTTTTT. It is translated as CSASGRANTGELFF.

This clonotype came up many times. CDR3 sequence (DNA): TGTGCCAGCAATGCGGGAATCTACGAGCAGTACTTC. Translation: CASNAGIYEQYF. The chain employs TRBV28 and TRBJ2-7; a possible D gene is TRBD2 (6 bases). Trimming left V 7 bases short and J 3 bases short, with 10 bases between. The CDR3 loop spans 12 amino acids. Per germline, CDR1 MDHEN and CDR2 SYDVKM. Together with reference TRBV28 and TRBJ2-7, the CDR3 gives the full variable domain: DVKVTQSSRYLVKRTGEKVFLECVQDMDHENMFWYRQDPGLGLRLIYFSYDVKMKEKGDIPEGYSVSREKKERFSLILESASTNQTSMYLCASNAGIYEQYFGPGTRLTVT.

Many counts were recorded for this clonotype. The gene calls are TRBV19 and TRBJ2-3; no reliable D call. Germline V gene lookup returns CDR1 LNHDA and CDR2 SQIVND (reference sequence). The CDR3 consists of 13 residues. V lost 5 bases and J lost 2, with 8 bases in between. The CDR3 region has the DNA TGTGCCAGTAGTCTAAGGATCACAGATACGCAGTATTTT. Amino acid sequence: CASSLRITDTQYF.

This clonotype has only a few counts. This sequence joins TRBV7-2 and TRBJ2-3, with unresolved D. Germline CDR1 reads SGHTA; CDR2 reads FQGNSA. The CDR3 has 15 amino acids. Between the trimmed V and J ends, which lost 6 bases and 7 bases, there was a span of 20 bases. The chain's CDR3 is CASRGSHGSQNTQYF. In DNA, the CDR3 is TGTGCCAGCAGGGGTAGTCACGGTTCACAAAATACGCAGTATTTT.

The chain links TRBV2 to TRBJ2-1; D may be TRBD2 (6 bases). This CDR3 has 12 residues. Germline V gene sequence: CDR1 SNHLY, CDR2 FYNNEI. The V end lost 6 bases, the J end lost 9 bases, and 12 bases lay between the germline ends. This CDR3 is CASSSGGTEQFF. The CDR3 DNA is TGTGCCAGCAGCTCCGGGGGAACTGAGCAGTTCTTC.

The chain links TRBV20-1 to TRBJ1-4, with D possibly matching TRBD1 (5 bases). Trimming stripped 1 base from V and 13 bases from J, with 16 bases between. CDR1 DFQATT and CDR2 SNEGSKA come from the germline V gene (reference sequence). The CDR3 loop spans 13 amino acids. CDR3 protein: CSARGDYAGGLFF. The CDR3 DNA sequence: TGCAGTGCTAGAGGGGACTACGCAGGTGGACTGTTTTTT.

J is TRBJ2-1 and V is TRBV19; no clear D gene. V lost 5 bases and J lost 2, with 4 bases in between. This CDR3 is built from 12 residues. In germline, CDR1 is LNHDA, CDR2 SQIVND (reference sequence). CDR3 DNA: TGTGCCAGTAGTCTCCCCTACAATGAGCAGTTCTTC. Protein sequence: CASSLPYNEQFF.

This chain joins TRBV27 and TRBJ1-2; 10 nucleotides line up with TRBD1. The ends lost 5 bases at V and 0 bases at J; junction bases unmatched: 6. This CDR3 has 16 residues. The germline V gene has CDR1 MNHEY and CDR2 SMNVEV (reference sequence). The CDR3: CASSRQGAGANYGYTF. In nucleotides, the CDR3 is TGTGCCAGCAGTCGACAGGGGGCCGGGGCTAACTATGGCTACACCTTC.

This clonotype has more than one count but fewer than ten. J is TRBJ2-6 and V is TRBV6-2 or TRBV6-3, with D unclear. V was cut by 6 bases and J by 0 bases, with 6 bases left in between. The germline V gene encodes CDR1 MNHEY and CDR2 SVGEGT. The CDR3 is 14 amino acids. The CDR3 DNA is TGTGCCAGCAGAGTGAGCTCTGGGGCCAACGTCCTGACTTTC. Translating gives CASRVSSGANVLTF.

This clonotype showed up just a few times. CDR3 DNA sequence: TGCGCCAGCAGCTCCGCGGATGTGGAGACCCAGTACTTC. It translates to CASSSADVETQYF. This sequence joins TRBV5-1 and TRBJ2-5, with unresolved D. The CDR3 runs 13 residues. Trimming removed 3 bases at V and 5 bases at J, with 11 bases between. Germline CDR1 is SGHRS and CDR2 is YFSETQ.

The CDR3 reads CASSSDRVKPQHF. CDR3 sequence (DNA): TGTGCCAGCAGTTCGGACAGGGTCAAGCCCCAGCATTTT. This chain links TRBV11-2 with TRBJ1-5, with 8 positions matching TRBD1. V shed 6 bases and J 8 bases; nucleotides not matched to a gene: 6. CDR1 and CDR2 from the germline V gene are SGHAT and FQNNGV. This CDR3 contains 13 residues. The full variable domain, its missing parts supplied by reference TRBV11-2 and TRBJ1-5, is EAGVAQSPRYKIIEKRQSVAFWCNPISGHATLYWYQQILGQGPKLLIQFQNNGVVDDSQLPKDRFSAERLKGVDSTLKIQPAKLEDSAVYLCASSSDRVKPQHFGDGTRLSIL.

The chain links TRBV27 to TRBJ1-5; a weak D match, TRBD1 (6 bases). V shed 3 bases and J shed 0 bases, with 12 bases lying between them. CDR3 length equals 16 residues. Looked up from germline, CDR1 is MNHEY and CDR2 is SMNVEV (reference sequence). The CDR3 nucleotides are TGTGCCAGCAGTTTGGGAACAGGGTTTAGCAATCAGCCCCAGCATTTT. Translating gives CASSLGTGFSNQPQHF.

About this clonotype: An end of the junction does not agree with germline; a read error may underlie this. This chain uses TRBV7-2 with TRBJ2-7, with unresolved D. The CDR3 is made up of 12 amino acids. Germline V gene sequence: CDR1 SGHTA, CDR2 FQGNSA. CDR3 nucleotides: TGTGCCAGCAGCGGTTATGCCTACGGGCAGTACTTC. Translated, it gives CASSGYAYGQYF.

The chain uses TRBV12-3 or TRBV12-4 and TRBJ1-1; possibly TRBD1 for D (5 bases). V was trimmed by 5 bases and J by 4 bases, leaving 11 bases between them. The CDR3 has 13 amino acids. The CDR3 DNA sequence: TGTGCCAGCAGTACCAGGGAGGGCACTGAAGCTTTCTTT. It encodes CASSTREGTEAFF.